The clone carrying this TCR beta chain was seen a single time. The CDR3 contains 16 residues. After removal of 4 bases from V and 3 bases from J, the junction contained 3 bases not matched to a gene. In germline, CDR1 is SEHNR, CDR2 FQNEAQ (reference sequence). The data belong to a study of blood T cell repertoires in COVID-19. Assay: immunoSEQ multiplex PCR; the TCRdb copy retains only in-frame clones and omits some. The profile covers a few hundred thousand clones, with approximately 90% appearing a single time and 10% taken by the ten largest. This receptor was obtained from a young man with acute COVID-19. Sequenced input: PBMCs or T cells enriched from blood (not recorded which). This rearrangement joins TRBV7-9 to TRBJ2-2; TRBD2 aligns across 12 bases. The CDR3 DNA reads TGTGCCAGCAGCTCCAGACTAGCGGGAGACACCGGGGAGCTGTTTTTT. Amino acid sequence: CASSSRLAGDTGELFF.